The 25 T cell receptor beta chains below were found in one sample sequenced in a study of blood T cell repertoires in COVID-19. Only in-frame clones appear in the TCRdb table, and some are missing; sequencing was by immunoSEQ multiplex PCR. Here the sample spans roughly 370,000 clones, more than 75% being singletons. The sequenced sample consisted of PBMCs or T cells enriched from blood (not recorded which). The receptors shown here come from a woman between 45 and 65 years old who had recovered from COVID-19.

The V and J genes are TRBV24-1 and TRBJ2-1, with TRBD2 matching over 8 bases. Losses at the gene ends were 5 bases for V and 9 bases for J; bases not matched to a gene: 8. CDR3 length: 14 residues. The germline CDR1 and CDR2 sequences are KGHDR and SFDVKD. CDR3 coding DNA: TGTGCCACCAGTGGCGGGACTAGTTTACGTGAGCAGTTCTTC. Protein product: CATSGGTSLREQFF.

CDR3 sequence reads: CASSLRGEGKAFF. The CDR3 region has the DNA TGTGCCAGCAGTTTAAGGGGTGAAGGAAAAGCTTTCTTT. The chain recombines TRBV27 with TRBJ1-1; D possibly corresponds to TRBD1 (5 bases). CDR1 and CDR2 from the germline V gene are MNHEY and SMNVEV (reference sequence). The CDR3 is 13 residues long. Trimming pared 2 bases from V and 9 bases from J, leaving 13 bases between.

The chain recombines TRBV21-1 with TRBJ1-6; TRBD1, as called in the table, went unchecked against the DNA. TRBV21-1 is an annotated pseudogene. This CDR3 comprises 18 residues. The CDR3 region is CASSRRTLKQIINSPLHF. The DNA of the CDR3 is TGTGCCAGCAGCAGACGGACACTAAAACAAATAATTAATTCACCCCTCCACTTT.

V usage is TRBV27 and J usage is TRBJ1-6; TRBD1 matches at 10 bases. The CDR3 is 15 residues long. The germline V gene encodes CDR1 MNHEY and CDR2 SMNVEV (reference sequence). J was trimmed by 10 bases and V by 7 bases; bases with no gene match: 10. The CDR3 nucleotides are TGTGCCAGCACCCAATCCGGGACAGGGGCATCACCCCTCCACTTT. This gives the protein CASTQSGTGASPLHF.

This clone has just a few counts. The chain carries TRBV2 and TRBJ1-2; TRBD1 might be the D (5 bases). This CDR3 is 14 amino acids long. The ends were cut back, 0 bases at V and 6 bases at J, with 11 bases in the middle. CDR1 SNHLY and CDR2 FYNNEI come from the germline V gene. The CDR3 region is CASSEAVRANGYTF. CDR3 coding DNA: TGTGCCAGCAGTGAAGCGGTCAGGGCCAATGGCTACACCTTC.

The V gene is TRBV30, the J gene TRBJ1-3; D is unresolved. The CDR3 has 10 amino acids. The germline gives CDR1 GTSNPN, CDR2 SVGIG (reference sequence). The germline V and J ends were trimmed by 3 bases and 7 bases, with 4 bases remaining between them. The CDR3 DNA is TGTGCCTGGAGACAGAACACCATATATTTT. Translation gives CAWRQNTIYF. Using reference TRBV30 and TRBJ1-3 for the parts outside the CDR3, the full variable domain is SQTIHQWPATLVQPVGSPLSLECTVEGTSNPNLYWYRQAAGRGLQLLFYSVGIGQISSEVPQNLSASRPQDRQFILSSKKLLLSDSGFYLCAWRQNTIYFGEGSWLTVV.

This clone has just one count. The rearrangement joins TRBV7-2 to TRBJ2-2; TRBD1 matches 12 bases. Trimming removed 6 bases from V and 7 bases from J; junction bases left unmatched: 3. Germline lookup yields CDR1 SGHTA and CDR2 FQGNSA. CDR3 length equals 14 residues. In DNA, the CDR3 is TGTGCCAGCAGGGGGGACAGGGGGCTCGGGGAGCTGTTTTTT. It encodes CASRGDRGLGELFF.

A remark on this clone: Other DNA sequences within the sample encode an identical CDR3. The gene calls are TRBV9 and TRBJ2-3, with 8 positions matching TRBD2. Germline values: CDR1 SGDLS, CDR2 YYNGEE. The CDR3 contains 15 residues. Trimming took 0 bases from V and 0 from J; bases not matched to a gene: 0. The CDR3 DNA sequence: TGTGCCAGCAGCGTAGCGGGGGGGAGCACAGATACGCAGTATTTT. This codes for CASSVAGGSTDTQYF. Full variable domain (rest looked up from reference TRBV9 and TRBJ2-3): DSGVTQTPKHLITATGQRVTLRCSPRSGDLSVYWYQQSLDQGLQFLIQYYNGEERAKGNILERFSAQQFPDLHSELNLSSLELGDSALYFCASSVAGGSTDTQYFGPGTRLTVL.

The chain combines TRBV7-9 with TRBJ2-7; D gene unclear. Germline values: CDR1 SEHNR, CDR2 FQNEAQ (reference sequence). Trimming took off 2 bases at V and 0 bases at J, with 11 bases between the two ends. The CDR3 is 15 amino acids. The chain's CDR3 is CASSLWVAGSYEQYF. In DNA form, the CDR3 reads TGTGCCAGCAGCTTATGGGTGGCAGGCTCCTACGAGCAGTACTTC.

The chain links TRBV7-6 to TRBJ2-3; the match to TRBD2 covers 10 bases. Trimming cost V 5 bases and J 2 bases; bases outside gene matches: 7. Germline CDR1 is SGHVS and CDR2 is FNYEAQ. The CDR3 is 16 residues long. The CDR3 nucleotides read TGTGCCAGCAGCCGCGGACTAGCGGCGTTCACAGATACGCAGTATTTT. Residues: CASSRGLAAFTDTQYF. Variable domain in full (rest from reference TRBV7-6 and TRBJ2-3): GAGVSQSPRYKVTKRGQDVALRCDPISGHVSLYWYRQALGQGPEFLTYFNYEAQQDKSGLPNDRFSAERPEGSISTLTIQRTEQRDSAMYRCASSRGLAAFTDTQYFGPGTRLTVL.

V is TRBV10-3 and J is TRBJ1-1; 8 bases are a match to TRBD1. The CDR3 runs to 19 residues. The junction had 13 bases not matched to a gene; V was cut back by 1 base and J by 0 bases. CDR1 and CDR2 (germline): ENHRY, SYGVKD. DNA for the CDR3: TGTGCCATCAGTGAGTTTCAGGGGGCGCAAAGATCATTGAACACTGAAGCTTTCTTT. Translated, it gives CAISEFQGAQRSLNTEAFF.

This clone was recorded only once. This chain uses TRBV4-2 with TRBJ2-3; the match to TRBD2 covers 14 bases. Trimming at V came to 4 bases and at J to 2 bases, leaving 8 bases not matched to a gene. This CDR3 has 18 residues. The germline CDR1 and CDR2 sequences are LGHNA and YNFKEQ. For the CDR3, the DNA is TGTGCCAGCAGCCCAGGGACTAGCGGGGGCCTCTTCACAGATACGCAGTATTTT. It is translated as CASSPGTSGGLFTDTQYF.

The rearrangement links TRBV2 to TRBJ1-5; D is unclear. Germline lookup yields CDR1 SNHLY and CDR2 FYNNEI. The CDR3 loop spans 14 amino acids. Trimming stripped 5 bases from V and 2 bases from J, with 10 bases between. CDR3 DNA sequence: TGTGCCAGCAGTATCACACTAGGCAATCAGCCCCAGCATTTT. This translates into CASSITLGNQPQHF.

This sequence joins TRBV7-2 and TRBJ1-2, with D maybe TRBD1 (6 bases). Trimming pared 4 bases from V and 1 base from J, leaving 10 bases between. The CDR3 is 14 amino acids. CDR1 and CDR2 (germline): SGHTA, FQGNSA. DNA for the CDR3: TGTGCCAGCAGCTCTACAGGGTATAACTATGGCTACACCTTC. It specifies CASSSTGYNYGYTF.

The J gene is TRBJ2-1, the V gene TRBV9, with 9 bases matching TRBD1. The CDR3 runs 15 residues. Trimming removed 3 bases from V and 2 bases from J; junction bases left unmatched: 3. Germline values: CDR1 SGDLS, CDR2 YYNGEE. CDR3 sequence reads: CASSAGTGTYNEQFF. CDR3 nucleotide sequence: TGTGCCAGCAGCGCCGGGACAGGGACCTACAATGAGCAGTTCTTC.

J is TRBJ2-7 and V is TRBV28, with TRBD2 matching over 10 bases. The germline CDR1 and CDR2 sequences are MDHEN and SYDVKM. The CDR3 totals 16 residues. Losses at the gene ends were 4 bases for V and 4 bases for J; bases not matched to a gene: 10. In DNA, the CDR3 is TGTGCCAGCAGTTCGCTCGAAATAGCGGGGGGTTACGAGCAGTACTTC. It encodes CASSSLEIAGGYEQYF.

The chain has TRBV7-2 and TRBJ2-5, with 7 nucleotides matching TRBD1. The CDR3 runs 12 residues. V trimming: 7 bases; J trimming: 7 bases; junction bases outside the gene matches: 6. Germline CDR1 is SGHTA and CDR2 is FQGNSA. CDR3 in amino acids: CASNRSGGTQYF. CDR3 DNA: TGTGCCAGCAACCGTTCAGGGGGGACCCAGTACTTC.

The V gene is TRBV28, the J gene TRBJ2-7; 10 bases line up with TRBD1. CDR1 is MDHEN and CDR2 is SYDVKM in the germline V gene. The V and J ends lost 8 bases and 5 bases, in that order; junction bases with no gene match: 6. The CDR3 sequence is 13 residues long. This chain's CDR3 is CASRTGGEDEQYF. The CDR3 DNA sequence: TGTGCCAGCCGGACAGGGGGTGAGGACGAGCAGTACTTC.

This clone is a singleton in its sample. This chain uses TRBV5-1 with TRBJ1-3; D is perhaps TRBD1 (5 bases). The CDR3 totals 14 residues. Germline loops: CDR1 SGHRS, CDR2 YFSETQ. The ends were cut back, 7 bases at V and 4 bases at J, with 15 bases in the middle. CDR3 sequence (DNA): TGCGCCAGCTCCGACGGGGGAATAGGAAACACCATATATTTT. Translating it yields CASSDGGIGNTIYF. The full variable domain, with the rest looked up from reference TRBV5-1 and TRBJ1-3, is KAGVTQTPRYLIKTRGQQVTLSCSPISGHRSVSWYQQTPGQGLQFLFEYFSETQRNKGNFPGRFSGRQFSNSRSEMNVSTLELGDSALYLCASSDGGIGNTIYFGEGSWLTVV.

The gene calls are TRBV16 and TRBJ1-1; 8 bases are shared with TRBD1. The germline V gene has CDR1 KGHSY and CDR2 FQNENV. This CDR3 spans 14 amino acids. The V gene end was trimmed by 3 bases and the J gene end by 2 bases; junction bases not matched to a gene: 2. CDR3 in amino acids: CASSHGQGNTEAFF. DNA for the CDR3: TGTGCCAGCAGCCACGGACAGGGCAACACTGAAGCTTTCTTT.

This sequence joins TRBV29-1 and TRBJ1-2; D is unclear. The V gene's germline CDR1 is SQVTM and CDR2 ANQGSEA. The CDR3 loop spans 12 amino acids. Between the trimmed V and J ends, which lost 3 bases and 4 bases, there was a span of 9 bases. CDR3 bases: TGCAGCGTTGATCGGTACCCCTATGGCTACACCTTC. This gives the protein CSVDRYPYGYTF.

This clone was seen a single time. In the same sample, other DNA sequences code for this CDR3. This chain connects TRBV6-1 to TRBJ1-2; TRBD1 is a possible D gene (5 bases). Per germline, CDR1 MNHNS and CDR2 SASEGT. The CDR3 contains 14 residues. With 0 bases removed from V and 4 bases from J, the gap between germline ends came to 9 bases. The CDR3 nucleotides read TGTGCCAGCAGTGAAGCCCGGCAGGGCTATGGCTACACCTTC. This gives the protein CASSEARQGYGYTF.

This chain links TRBV6-1 with TRBJ2-7; TRBD1 might be the D (6 bases). This CDR3 is built from 13 residues. Trimming took off 1 base at V and 5 bases at J, with 9 bases between the two ends. The germline V gene has CDR1 MNHNS and CDR2 SASEGT. The CDR3 DNA reads TGTGCCAGCAGTGAAGTGACAGGCAACGAGCAGTACTTC. Protein sequence: CASSEVTGNEQYF.

The rearrangement links TRBV5-6 to TRBJ1-1; D gene unclear. There are 15 residues in the CDR3. V shed 3 bases and J shed 4 bases, with 16 bases lying between them. CDR1 SGHDT and CDR2 YYEEEE come from the germline V gene. The CDR3 protein is CASSSWAGMSTEAFF. Written as DNA, the CDR3 is TGTGCCAGCAGCTCTTGGGCAGGTATGAGCACTGAAGCTTTCTTT.

The chain is built from TRBV2 and TRBJ1-4, with a tentative D call TRBD1 (5 bases). V was cut by 6 bases and J by 3 bases, with 11 bases left in between. The CDR3 loop spans 14 amino acids. Per germline, CDR1 SNHLY and CDR2 FYNNEI. The CDR3 DNA sequence: TGTGCCAGCAGGAAGACAGCCTCTAATGAAAAACTGTTTTTT. Encoded protein: CASRKTASNEKLFF.